This TCR beta chain is drawn from a study of pediatric ulcerative colitis. Findings and limits, study-wide: Rectal repertoires separated controls, mild-moderate and acute severe colitis.

Rectal tissue came from one to two pinch biopsies taken at colonoscopy. Regarding this clone: The target antigen is unknown.

This CDR3 has 15 residues. V shed 0 bases and J shed 0 bases, with 3 bases lying between them. CDR1 and CDR2 from the germline V gene are LNHNV and YYDKDF (reference sequence). Profiling relied on immunoSEQ multiplex PCR, and the TCRdb table lists in-frame clones only, not all of them. Found here are tens of thousands of clones, roughly 72% of them singletons; the top ten hold about 0.71%. The receptor was isolated from a boy under 18 with moderate ulcerative colitis. The specimen was gut tissue. The gene calls are TRBV15 and TRBJ2-6; D ambiguous. DNA of the CDR3: TGTGCCACCAGCAGAGAAGGCTCTGGGGCCAACGTCCTGACTTTC. Translated, it gives CATSREGSGANVLTF.